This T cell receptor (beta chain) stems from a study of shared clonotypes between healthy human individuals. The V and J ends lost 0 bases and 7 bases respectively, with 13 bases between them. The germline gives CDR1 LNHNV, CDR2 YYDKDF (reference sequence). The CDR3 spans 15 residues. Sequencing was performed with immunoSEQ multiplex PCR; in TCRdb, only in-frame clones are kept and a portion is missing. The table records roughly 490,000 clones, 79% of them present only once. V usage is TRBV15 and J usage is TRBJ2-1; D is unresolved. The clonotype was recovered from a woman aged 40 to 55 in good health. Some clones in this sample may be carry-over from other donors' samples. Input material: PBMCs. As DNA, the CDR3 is TGTGCCACCAGCAGAGATCCGGCGATCGCGAATGAGCAGTTCTTC. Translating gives CATSRDPAIANEQFF.